The 9 T cell receptor beta chains below were found in one sample sequenced in a study of T cells in localized non-small cell lung cancer. Measured with immunoSEQ multiplex PCR; TCRdb has only the in-frame clones, and not every one. The table records some 9,500 clones, about 90% of them present only once. The sequenced sample was peripheral blood, obtained before any cancer treatment. All receptors derive from a male donor aged 60 or older with stage III squamous cell lung carcinoma.

The chain recombines TRBV7-9 with TRBJ2-1, with 7 bases identical to TRBD2. The ends lost 4 bases at V and 2 bases at J; junction bases unmatched: 11. In germline, CDR1 is SEHNR, CDR2 FQNEAQ (reference sequence). The CDR3 contains 17 residues. CDR3 DNA sequence: TGTGCCAGCAGCTCCTCCCCGGGGAGGGGCGCCTACAATGAGCAGTTCTTC. Amino acids: CASSSSPGRGAYNEQFF.

A word on this clone: Other DNA sequences in this sample translate to the same CDR3. V and J are TRBV11-2 and TRBJ2-5; the match to TRBD1 covers 8 bases. Germline CDR1 and CDR2: SGHAT and FQNNGV. V gave up 5 bases and J gave up 5 bases; unmatched junction bases: 10. This CDR3 is built from 15 residues. CDR3 amino acids: CASSRNQGAEETQYF. The CDR3 DNA follows: TGTGCCAGCAGCCGCAACCAGGGGGCGGAGGAGACCCAGTACTTC.

The V gene is TRBV27, the J gene TRBJ2-1, with 9 bases lining up with TRBD2. Trimming removed 3 bases from V and 7 bases from J; junction bases left unmatched: 4. The length of the CDR3 is 14 residues. Per germline, CDR1 MNHEY and CDR2 SMNVEV (reference sequence). The CDR3: CASSFMRGGNEQFF. The DNA for the CDR3 is TGTGCCAGCAGTTTTATGCGGGGGGGAAATGAGCAGTTCTTC.

This chain links TRBV4-2 with TRBJ1-2; D is unresolved. Germline V lookup: CDR1 LGHNA, CDR2 YNFKEQ. Trimming removed 2 bases at V and 0 bases at J, with 13 bases between. This CDR3 contains 16 residues. The CDR3 nucleotides are TGTGCCAGCAGCCAATTCGTGCCAGACCCTAACTATGGCTACACCTTC. Residues: CASSQFVPDPNYGYTF.

This chain uses TRBV7-9 with TRBJ2-3; D not resolved. Looked up from germline, CDR1 is SEHNR and CDR2 is FQNEAQ (reference sequence). Trimming took 5 bases from V and 2 from J, leaving 14 bases between them. This CDR3 has 15 residues. CDR3 bases: TGTGCCAGCAGCACGGGTCCCGGCCTCACAGATACGCAGTATTTT. Amino acid sequence: CASSTGPGLTDTQYF.

V is TRBV7-2 and J is TRBJ2-7; D is ambiguous. In germline, CDR1 is SGHTA, CDR2 FQGNSA. The V end lost 4 bases, the J end lost 4 bases, and 14 bases lay between the germline ends. The CDR3 is made up of 14 amino acids. The CDR3 DNA sequence: TGTGCCAGCAGCTCCAACCCGTGGTCGTACGAGCAGTACTTC. This encodes CASSSNPWSYEQYF. Together with reference TRBV7-2 and TRBJ2-7, the CDR3 gives the full variable domain: GAGVSQSPSNKVTEKGKDVELRCDPISGHTALYWYRQSLGQGLEFLIYFQGNSAPDKSGLPSDRFSAERTGGSVSTLTIQRTQQEDSAVYLCASSSNPWSYEQYFGPGTRLTVT.

The chain combines TRBV15 with TRBJ1-1; D unclear. This CDR3 is 14 amino acids long. V was shortened by 2 bases and J by 3 bases, with 10 bases between the two germline ends. Looked up from germline, CDR1 is LNHNV and CDR2 is YYDKDF (reference sequence). The CDR3 reads CATSRYQSDTEAFF. The DNA of the CDR3 is TGTGCCACCAGCAGATACCAATCGGACACTGAAGCTTTCTTT.

Only one count was recorded for this clone. V gene TRBV4-1 combines with J gene TRBJ2-5; no definite D call. Germline V gene sequence: CDR1 MGHRA, CDR2 YSYEKL. Trimming took off 0 bases at V and 5 bases at J, with 13 bases between the two ends. The CDR3 is made up of 15 amino acids. The DNA of the CDR3 is TGCGCCAGCAGCCAAGAGGGTTGGCGTGGGGAGACCCAGTACTTC. Residues: CASSQEGWRGETQYF.

This sequence joins TRBV19 and TRBJ2-5; TRBD2 might be the D (6 bases). V lost 5 bases, J lost 3 bases, and 16 bases lay in between. CDR1 is LNHDA and CDR2 is SQIVND in the germline V gene (reference sequence). The CDR3 runs to 15 residues. CDR3 sequence reads: CASSPRDAREETQYF. CDR3 DNA sequence: TGTGCCAGTAGTCCGCGGGACGCGAGGGAAGAGACCCAGTACTTC.